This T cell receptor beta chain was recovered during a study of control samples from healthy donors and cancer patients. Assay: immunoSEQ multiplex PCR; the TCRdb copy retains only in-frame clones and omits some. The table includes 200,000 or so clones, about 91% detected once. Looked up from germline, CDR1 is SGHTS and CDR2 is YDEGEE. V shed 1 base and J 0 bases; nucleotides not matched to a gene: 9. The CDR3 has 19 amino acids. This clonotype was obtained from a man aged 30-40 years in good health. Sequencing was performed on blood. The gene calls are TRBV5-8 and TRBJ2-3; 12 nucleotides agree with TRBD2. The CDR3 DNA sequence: TGTGCCAGCAGCTTGATACTAGCGGGGGGCTTAACTAGCACAGATACGCAGTATTTT. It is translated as CASSLILAGGLTSTDTQYF.